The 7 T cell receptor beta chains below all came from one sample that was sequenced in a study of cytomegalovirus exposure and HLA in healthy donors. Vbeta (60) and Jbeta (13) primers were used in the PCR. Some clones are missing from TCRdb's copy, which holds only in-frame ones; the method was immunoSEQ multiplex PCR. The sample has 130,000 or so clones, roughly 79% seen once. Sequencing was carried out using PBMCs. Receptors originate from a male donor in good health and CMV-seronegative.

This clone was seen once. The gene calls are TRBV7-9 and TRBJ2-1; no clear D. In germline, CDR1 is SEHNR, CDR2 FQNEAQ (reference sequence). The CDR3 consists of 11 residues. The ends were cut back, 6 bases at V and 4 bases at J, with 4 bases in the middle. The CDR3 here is CASRAYNEQFF. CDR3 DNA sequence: TGTGCCAGCAGAGCATACAATGAGCAGTTCTTC.

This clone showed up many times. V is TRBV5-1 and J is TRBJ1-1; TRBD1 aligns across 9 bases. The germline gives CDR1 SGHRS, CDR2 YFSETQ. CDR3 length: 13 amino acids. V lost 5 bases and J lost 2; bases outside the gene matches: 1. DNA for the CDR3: TGCGCCAGCAGGACAGGGGGTAACACTGAAGCTTTCTTT. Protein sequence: CASRTGGNTEAFF.

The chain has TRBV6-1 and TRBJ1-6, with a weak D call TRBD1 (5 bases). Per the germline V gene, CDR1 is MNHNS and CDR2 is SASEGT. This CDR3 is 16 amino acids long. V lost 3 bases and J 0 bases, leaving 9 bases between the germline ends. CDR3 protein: CASSDGDYSYNSPLHF. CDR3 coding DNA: TGTGCCAGCAGTGACGGGGACTACTCCTATAATTCACCCCTCCACTTT.

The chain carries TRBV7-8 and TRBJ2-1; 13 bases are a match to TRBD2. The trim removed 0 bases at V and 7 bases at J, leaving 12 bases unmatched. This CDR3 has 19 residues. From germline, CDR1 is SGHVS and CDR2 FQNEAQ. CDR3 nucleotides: TGTGCCAGCAGCTTAGCTGTACTAGCGGGGGGGCTTAGGGCGAATGAGCAGTTCTTC. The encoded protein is CASSLAVLAGGLRANEQFF. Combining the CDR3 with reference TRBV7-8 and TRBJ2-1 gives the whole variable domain GAGVSQSPRYKVAKRGQDVALRCDPISGHVSLFWYQQALGQGPEFLTYFQNEAQLDKSGLPSDRFFAERPEGSVSTLKIQRTQQEDSAVYLCASSLAVLAGGLRANEQFFGPGTRLTVL.

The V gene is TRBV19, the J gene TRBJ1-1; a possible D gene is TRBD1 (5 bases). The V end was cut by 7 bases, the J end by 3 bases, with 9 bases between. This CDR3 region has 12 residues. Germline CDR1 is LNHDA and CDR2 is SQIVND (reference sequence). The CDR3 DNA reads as TGTGCCAGTATGGGGGGGTACACTGAAGCTTTCTTT. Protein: CASMGGYTEAFF.

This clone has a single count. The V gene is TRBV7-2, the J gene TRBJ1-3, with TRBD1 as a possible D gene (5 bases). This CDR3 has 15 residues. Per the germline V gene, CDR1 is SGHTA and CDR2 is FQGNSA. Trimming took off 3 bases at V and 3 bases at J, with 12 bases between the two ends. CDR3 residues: CASSLDTAYGNTIYF. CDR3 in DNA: TGTGCCAGCAGCTTGGACACGGCCTATGGAAACACCATATATTTT. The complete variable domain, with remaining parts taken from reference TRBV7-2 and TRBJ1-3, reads GAGVSQSPSNKVTEKGKDVELRCDPISGHTALYWYRQSLGQGLEFLIYFQGNSAPDKSGLPSDRFSAERTGGSVSTLTIQRTQQEDSAVYLCASSLDTAYGNTIYFGEGSWLTVV.

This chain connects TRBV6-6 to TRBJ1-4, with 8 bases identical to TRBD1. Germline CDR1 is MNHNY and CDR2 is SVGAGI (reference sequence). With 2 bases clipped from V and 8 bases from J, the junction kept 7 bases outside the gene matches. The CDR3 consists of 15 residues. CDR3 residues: CASSYPTGEHEKLFF. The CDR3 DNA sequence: TGTGCCAGCAGTTACCCGACAGGGGAACACGAAAAACTGTTTTTT.